A single sample gave rise to the 19 T cell receptor beta chains below, sequenced in a study of shared clonotypes between healthy human individuals. Data came from immunoSEQ multiplex PCR; TCRdb stores just in-frame clones and leaves some out. This table has about 1.1 million clones, approximately 80% appearing once. Material: memory CD4+ T cells from PBMCs. Subset indicated: CD45RA-negative fraction. The receptor set was obtained from a man between 18 and 29 years old in good health. Some clones in this sample may be carry-over from other donors' samples.

This clone was observed a few times. This sample includes further DNA sequences coding for the same CDR3. This rearrangement joins TRBV18 to TRBJ1-1; no clear D. The ends were cut back, 3 bases at V and 3 bases at J, with 11 bases in the middle. Germline V gives CDR1 KGHSH, CDR2 LQKENI. The CDR3 has 14 amino acids. CDR3 sequence (DNA): TGTGCCAGCTCACCGCCCTCGGTTGACACTGAAGCTTTCTTT. Translated: CASSPPSVDTEAFF.

The chain joins TRBV21-1 to TRBJ1-3; the tabulated D call, TRBD1, remains unverified against the DNA. TRBV21-1 is an annotated pseudogene. CDR3 length: 16 residues. The CDR3 region has the DNA TGTGCCAGCAGCCCGGATCTAGGGGATCCAGGAAACACCATATATTTT. It encodes CASSPDLGDPGNTIYF.

The chain is built from TRBV28 and TRBJ2-7; D assignment may be TRBD1 or TRBD2 (5 bases each). This CDR3 has 15 amino acids. V was clipped by 8 bases and J by 4 bases, with 21 bases between them. Germline CDR1 is MDHEN and CDR2 is SYDVKM. The CDR3 region has the DNA TGTGCCAGCGGGCGCTGGGGCAGGGAGATATACGAGCAGTACTTC. Residues: CASGRWGREIYEQYF.

As regards this clone: Other DNA sequences in this specimen translate into the identical CDR3. The rearrangement links TRBV9 to TRBJ1-3; TRBD1 is a possible D gene (5 bases). The CDR3 runs 14 residues. With 0 bases removed from V and 4 bases from J, the gap between germline ends came to 8 bases. Germline CDR1 SGDLS, CDR2 YYNGEE. CDR3 sequence (DNA): TGTGCCAGCAGCGTAGTAGGGGCAGGAAACACCATATATTTT. It translates to CASSVVGAGNTIYF.

V gene TRBV19 combines with J gene TRBJ2-1, with TRBD1 matching over 9 bases. Looked up from germline, CDR1 is LNHDA and CDR2 is SQIVND (reference sequence). The V segment lost 7 bases and the J segment 1 base; nucleotides outside the gene matches: 8. This CDR3 is 16 amino acids long. The CDR3 sequence is CASKPGQGGSYNEQFF. The DNA for the CDR3 is TGTGCCAGTAAACCGGGACAGGGTGGATCCTACAATGAGCAGTTCTTC.

CDR3 amino acids: CASSLGLAGVKGSYNEQFF. The CDR3 DNA sequence: TGTGCCAGCAGTTTAGGGCTAGCGGGAGTCAAGGGCTCCTACAATGAGCAGTTCTTC. The V gene is TRBV28, the J gene TRBJ2-1, with 10 bases fitting TRBD2. Germline V CDR1 and CDR2: MDHEN, SYDVKM. The junction had 10 bases not matched to a gene; V was cut back by 2 bases and J by 0 bases. This CDR3 contains 19 residues.

The table lists this clone with a count of one. The CDR3 sequence is CASSLAGGPQETQYF. Written as DNA, the CDR3 is TGTGCCAGCAGCTTGGCCGGGGGGCCCCAAGAGACCCAGTACTTC. The V gene is TRBV5-4, the J gene TRBJ2-5, with D tentatively TRBD2 (7 bases). The CDR3 length is 15 residues. Germline CDR1 reads SGHNT; CDR2 reads YYREEE (reference sequence). The ends were cut back, 0 bases at V and 1 base at J, with 10 bases in the middle.

The CDR3 loop is CASSAKQGHTEAFF. CDR3 sequence (DNA): TGTGCCAGCAGCGCTAAACAGGGACACACTGAAGCTTTCTTT. The chain recombines TRBV7-3 with TRBJ1-1; D is perhaps TRBD1 (6 bases). CDR3 length equals 14 residues. CDR1 and CDR2 (germline): SGHTA, FQGTGA. V lost 5 bases and J lost 3, with 13 bases in between.

The rearrangement uses TRBV7-2 and TRBJ2-7, with 8 bases fitting TRBD2. In germline, CDR1 is SGHTA, CDR2 FQGNSA. V lost 8 bases and J lost 0; bases outside the gene matches: 9. This CDR3 spans 15 amino acids. The CDR3 bases are TGTGCCAGCCGGGGGGGCGGCGGGGACTCCTACGAGCAGTACTTC. Protein sequence: CASRGGGGDSYEQYF.

V and J are TRBV4-1 and TRBJ1-5; possibly TRBD1 for D (5 bases). This CDR3 comprises 13 residues. CDR1 is MGHRA and CDR2 is YSYEKL in the germline V gene. V was pared by 9 bases and J by 3 bases, with 12 bases between. As DNA, the CDR3 is TGCGCCAGGAAGGGACGGTTCAATCAGCCCCAGCATTTT. It codes for CARKGRFNQPQHF.

This chain links TRBV6-1 with TRBJ2-5, with 7 bases aligning to TRBD1. The trim removed 1 base at V and 5 bases at J, leaving 4 bases unmatched. This CDR3 spans 14 amino acids. Germline V lookup: CDR1 MNHNS, CDR2 SASEGT. The CDR3 DNA reads as TGTGCCAGCAGTGAAGTGGGCAGGGGGGAGACCCAGTACTTC. Encoded protein: CASSEVGRGETQYF.

V gene TRBV5-1 combines with J gene TRBJ2-1; 12 nucleotides match TRBD1. The V segment lost 4 bases and the J segment 8 bases; nucleotides outside the gene matches: 7. The germline V gene encodes CDR1 SGHRS and CDR2 YFSETQ. The CDR3 contains 15 residues. The CDR3 DNA sequence: TGCGCCAGCAGCCCCAGGGACAGGGGGCTGGATGAGCAGTTCTTC. It encodes CASSPRDRGLDEQFF.

With regard to this clone: This may be a read error, as it is one base from a much larger clone. V is TRBV6-5 and J is TRBJ2-1; D call uncertain. The V and J ends lost 6 bases and 0 bases respectively, with 6 bases between them. Germline V lookup: CDR1 MNHEY, CDR2 SVGAGI. This CDR3 spans 13 amino acids. CDR3 bases: TGTGCCAGCAGGCCGAGCTCCTACAATGAGCAGTTCTTC. This encodes CASRPSSYNEQFF.

The rearrangement links TRBV7-2 to TRBJ2-1; TRBD2 aligns across 14 bases. Germline assignment: CDR1 SGHTA and CDR2 FQGNSA. The CDR3 contains 15 residues. Trimming at V came to 5 bases and at J to 10 bases, leaving 7 bases not matched to a gene. This CDR3 reads CASSERLAGGREQFF. The CDR3 coding sequence is TGTGCCAGCAGCGAGCGACTAGCGGGAGGGCGGGAGCAGTTCTTC.

This clone was observed a few times. The chain has TRBV6-1 and TRBJ1-1; D is possibly TRBD1 (5 bases). Between the trimmed V and J ends, which lost 1 base and 3 bases, there was a span of 9 bases. This CDR3 region has 14 residues. The germline V gene encodes CDR1 MNHNS and CDR2 SASEGT. This chain's CDR3 is CASSEEPRDTEAFF. CDR3 nucleotide sequence: TGTGCCAGCAGTGAAGAGCCCAGGGACACTGAAGCTTTCTTT.

Comment on this clone: This could be a read error, since a much larger clone is one nucleotide away. This same CDR3 is encoded by further DNA sequences in the sample. The V and J genes are TRBV30 and TRBJ1-1; no firm D call. Per germline, CDR1 GTSNPN and CDR2 SVGIG (reference sequence). Trimming left V 4 bases short and J 1 base short, with 16 bases between. The CDR3 runs 15 residues. The chain's CDR3 is CAWTPKEGRNTEAFF. The CDR3 nucleotides read TGTGCCTGGACCCCGAAGGAAGGCAGGAACACTGAAGCTTTCTTT. The full variable domain, rest sourced from reference TRBV30 and TRBJ1-1, is SQTIHQWPATLVQPVGSPLSLECTVEGTSNPNLYWYRQAAGRGLQLLFYSVGIGQISSEVPQNLSASRPQDRQFILSSKKLLLSDSGFYLCAWTPKEGRNTEAFFGQGTRLTVV.

The rearrangement links TRBV2 to TRBJ2-7; TRBD1 matches at 9 bases. The trim removed 6 bases at V and 5 bases at J, leaving 8 bases unmatched. From germline, CDR1 is SNHLY and CDR2 FYNNEI. The CDR3 length is 14 residues. The CDR3 spells CASSGQGNVDEQYF. The CDR3 coding sequence is TGTGCCAGCAGCGGACAGGGGAATGTCGACGAGCAGTACTTC.

The CDR3 DNA reads as TGTGCCAGCAGCTTAATCGGGACAACTACCTACGAGCAGTACTTC. Its translation is CASSLIGTTTYEQYF. The gene calls are TRBV7-3 and TRBJ2-5, with a possible D match to TRBD1 (6 bases). The tail of the sequence fits TRBJ2-7 better, so the J call may be wrong. Germline-derived CDR1 and CDR2 are SGHTA and FQGTGA. The CDR3 runs 15 residues.

This chain uses TRBV7-2 with TRBJ2-1, with D perhaps being TRBD1 or TRBD2 (6 bases each). Germline CDR1 is SGHTA and CDR2 is FQGNSA. The CDR3 contains 15 residues. V was shortened by 1 base and J by 9 bases, with 16 bases between the two germline ends. The CDR3 reads CASSLDRGRRGEQFF. The CDR3 nucleotides read TGTGCCAGCAGCTTAGACCGGGGGCGGAGGGGTGAGCAGTTCTTC. Based on the CDR3 plus reference TRBV7-2 and TRBJ2-1, the full variable domain is GAGVSQSPSNKVTEKGKDVELRCDPISGHTALYWYRQSLGQGLEFLIYFQGNSAPDKSGLPSDRFSAERTGGSVSTLTIQRTQQEDSAVYLCASSLDRGRRGEQFFGPGTRLTVL.